The present TCR beta chain was sequenced within a study of cytomegalovirus exposure and HLA in healthy donors. On the study more broadly: Roughly 85 million unique TCRs from HLA-typed donors made up an early data release. Study-level points and caveats: Later work showed greater clonal expansion in HLA-associated TCR beta chains than in equally common others. Most TCR beta V segments were productive about 87% or about 30% of the time in an earlier analysis.

This clone appeared a few times. Its antigen is unidentified. 60 Vbeta and 13 Jbeta primers were used in PCR. Authors' processing steps: The authors later counted roughly 79 million unique TCR beta chains, roughly 10 million of them shared. Profiled with immunoSEQ multiplex PCR; TCRdb holds only in-frame clones, not every one. D and trimming were read from the DNA, whereas the V and J calls and clone size are those reported in that table. The sample lists 150,000 or so clones, over 65% occurring once. Germline values: CDR1 SGDLS, CDR2 YYNGEE. The CDR3 is 13 residues long. V lost 1 base, J lost 6 bases, and 11 bases lay in between.

This TCR was recovered from a woman aged 40 to 50 in good health and CMV-seronegative. This chain links TRBV9 with TRBJ2-7, with D perhaps TRBD2 (5 bases). The specimen sequenced was PBMCs. CDR3 sequence reads: CASSVRFAGEQYF. The CDR3 region has the DNA TGTGCCAGCAGCGTAAGATTTGCGGGCGAGCAGTACTTC.